This T cell receptor beta chain was recorded in a study of T cells in women clearing cervical HPV infection. Trimming cost V 3 bases and J 3 bases, with 11 bases left between them. CDR3 length equals 14 residues. CDR1 and CDR2 (germline): SEHNR, FQNEAQ (reference sequence). Findings and limits, study-wide: Repertoire richness, not evenness, was significantly elevated in CIN3+ cases versus controls.

TCRdb keeps only in-frame clones here, not all; method: immunoSEQ multiplex PCR. The sample data list approximately 35,000 clones. About this clone itself: Its specificity is not known. The CDR3 end lies 3 residues beyond the end of the read and is filled in from the germline J gene.

The chain couples TRBV7-9 to TRBJ1-1; D not resolved. The specimen was blood buffy coat. This receptor was identified in a woman between 18 and 70 years old with a cervical HPV16 infection that either progressed to CIN3+ or cleared (not recorded which). CDR3 residues: CASSFNGGYTEAFF. The DNA read from the CDR3 is TGTGCCAGCAGCTTTAACGGAGGGTACACTGAA.